This is a list of T cell receptor beta chains from one sample in a study of CD8+CD57+ T cells in acquired aplastic anemia. TCRdb reprocessed the reads with MiXCR, giving one entry per CDR3 protein. The sample has approximately 270,000 distinct CDR3 sequences; around 60% are singletons. The sample was sorted CD4+, CD8+, or CD8+CD57+ T cells (not recorded which) from PBMCs. All receptors come from a human donor with severe aplastic anemia or a healthy control (not recorded which). Each CDR3 is given with its conserved first and last residue.

>TRBJ2-3|TRBV6-4
CASSDSRGDKEDTQYF
>TRBJ2-5|TRBV5-6
CASSWQAGWQETQYF
>TRBJ2-5|TRBV7-9
CASSPVGQTQETQYF
>TRBJ1-5|TRBV9
CASSQVLNQPQHF
>TRBJ2-5|TRBV7-7
CASSPDFGETQYF
>TRBJ1-4|TRBV10-3
CAIPGLFF
>TRBJ2-7|TRBV19
CASSGRGLAEQYF
>TRBJ2-7|TRBV20-1
CSASPAGGLNEQYF
>TRBJ2-1|TRBV10-3
CAISELAGGYSYNEQFF
>TRBJ2-5|TRBV5-1
CASSHTRQYQETQYF
>TRBJ2-7|TRBV7-8
CASSTGTSGGAQYF
>TRBJ1-2|TRBV9
CASSVIVSGGNGYTF
>TRBJ2-3|TRBV19
CTSSIGRLIGTDTHYF
>TRBJ1-3|TRBV3-1
CASSLQSFGNTIYF
>TRBJ1-1|TRBV29-1
CSVEADTEAFF
>TRBJ1-2|TRBV10-3
CAISEAGRGSGGYTF
>TRBJ2-7|TRBV24-1
CARNRGLTYEQYF
>TRBJ1-6|TRBV6-5
CATTPGQGYNSPLHF
>TRBJ1-1|TRBV7-2
CASSRDASVTEAFF
>TRBJ1-2|TRBV7-2
CASSSRHDGDGYTF
>TRBJ2-7|TRBV7-8
CASSPGVAGPQGEQYF
>TRBJ2-1|TRBV12-3/TRBV12-4
CASSLTSGHNEQFF
>TRBJ2-3|TRBV6-1
CASSALAGLPDPSTDTQYF
>TRBJ2-7|TRBV20-1
CSARDASGGVYEQYF
>TRBJ2-5|TRBV2
CAVVIAGVLYQETQYF
>TRBJ2-1|TRBV25-1
CASSLAGDSNEQFF
>TRBJ2-7|TRBV19
CASSPYISGYEQYF
>TRBJ1-6|TRBV25-1
CASSGQGVGSPLHF
>TRBJ2-2|TRBV19
CASSGSGSAITGELFF